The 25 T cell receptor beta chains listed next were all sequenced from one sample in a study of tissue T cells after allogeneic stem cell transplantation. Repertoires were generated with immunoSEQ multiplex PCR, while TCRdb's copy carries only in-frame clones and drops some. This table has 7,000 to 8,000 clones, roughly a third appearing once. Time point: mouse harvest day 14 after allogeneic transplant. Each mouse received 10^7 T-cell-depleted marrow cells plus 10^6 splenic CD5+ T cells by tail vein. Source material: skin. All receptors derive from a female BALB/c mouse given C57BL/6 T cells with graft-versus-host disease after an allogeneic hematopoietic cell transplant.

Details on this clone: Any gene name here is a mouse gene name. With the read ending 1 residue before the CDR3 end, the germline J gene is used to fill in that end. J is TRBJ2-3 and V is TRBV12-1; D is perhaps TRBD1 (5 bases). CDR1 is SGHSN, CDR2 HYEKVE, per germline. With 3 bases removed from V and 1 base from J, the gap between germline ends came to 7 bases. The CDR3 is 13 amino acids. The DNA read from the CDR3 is TGTGCCAGCTCTTTACAGGGTGCAGAAACGCTGTAT. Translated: CASSLQGAETLY. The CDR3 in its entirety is CASSLQGAETLYF.

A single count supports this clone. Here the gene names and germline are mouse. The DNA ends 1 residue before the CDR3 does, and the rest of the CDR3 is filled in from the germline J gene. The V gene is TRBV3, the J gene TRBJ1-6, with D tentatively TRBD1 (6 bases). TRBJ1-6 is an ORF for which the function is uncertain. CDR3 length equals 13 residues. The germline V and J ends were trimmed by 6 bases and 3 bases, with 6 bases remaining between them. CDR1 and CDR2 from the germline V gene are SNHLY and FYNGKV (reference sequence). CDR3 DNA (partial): TGTGCCAGCAGACAGGGCTATAATTCGCCCCTCTAC. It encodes CASRQGYNSPLY. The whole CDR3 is CASRQGYNSPLYF.

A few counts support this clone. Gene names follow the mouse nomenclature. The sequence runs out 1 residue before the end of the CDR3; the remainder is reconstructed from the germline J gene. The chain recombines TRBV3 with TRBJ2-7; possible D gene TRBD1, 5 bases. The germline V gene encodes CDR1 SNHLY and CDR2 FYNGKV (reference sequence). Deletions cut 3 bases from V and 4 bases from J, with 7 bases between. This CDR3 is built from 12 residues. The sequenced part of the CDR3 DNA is TGTGCCAGCAGCTTGGACATTTATGAACAGTAC. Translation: CASSLDIYEQY. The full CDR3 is CASSLDIYEQYF. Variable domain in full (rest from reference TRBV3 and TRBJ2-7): GPKVLQIPSHQIIDMGQMVTLNCDPVSNHLYFYWYKQILGQQMEFLVNFYNGKVMEKSKLFKDQFSVERPDGSYFTLKIQPTALEDSAVYFCASSLDIYEQYFGPGTRLTVL.

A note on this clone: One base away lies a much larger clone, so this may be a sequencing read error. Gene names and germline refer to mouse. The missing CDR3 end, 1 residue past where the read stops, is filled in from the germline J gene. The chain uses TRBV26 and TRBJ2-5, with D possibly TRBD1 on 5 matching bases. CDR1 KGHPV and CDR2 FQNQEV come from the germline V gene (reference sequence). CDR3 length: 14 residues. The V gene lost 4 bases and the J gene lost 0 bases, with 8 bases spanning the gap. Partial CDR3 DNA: TGTGCCAGCAGTCCGACAGTTAACCAAGACACCCAGTAC. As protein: CASSPTVNQDTQY. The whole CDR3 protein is CASSPTVNQDTQYF.

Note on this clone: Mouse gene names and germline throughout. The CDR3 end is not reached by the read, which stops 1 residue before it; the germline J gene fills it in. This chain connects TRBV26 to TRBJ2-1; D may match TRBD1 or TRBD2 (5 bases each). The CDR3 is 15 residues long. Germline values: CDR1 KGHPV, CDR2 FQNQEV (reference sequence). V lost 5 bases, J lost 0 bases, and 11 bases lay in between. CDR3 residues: CASSLGTYNYAEQFF. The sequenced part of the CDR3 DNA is TGTGCCAGCAGTTTGGGGACCTATAACTATGCTGAGCAGTTC.

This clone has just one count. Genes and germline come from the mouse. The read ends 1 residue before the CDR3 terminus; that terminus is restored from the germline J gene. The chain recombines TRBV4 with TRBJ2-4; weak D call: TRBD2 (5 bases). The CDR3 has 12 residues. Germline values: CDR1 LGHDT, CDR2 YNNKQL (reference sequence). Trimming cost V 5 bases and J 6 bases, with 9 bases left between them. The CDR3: CASSHPGNTLYF. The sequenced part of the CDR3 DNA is TGTGCCAGCAGCCATCCTGGGAACACCTTGTAC.

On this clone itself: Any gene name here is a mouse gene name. CDR3 amino acids: CTCSVDRGYAEQFF. The DNA read from the CDR3 is TGCACCTGCAGTGTGGACAGGGGCTATGCTGAGCAGTTC. The rearrangement uses TRBV1 and TRBJ2-1, with 9 nucleotides matching TRBD1. The read finishes 1 residue shy of the CDR3 end, and the germline J gene is used to complete it. CDR3 length: 14 amino acids. Per the germline V gene, CDR1 is NSQYPW and CDR2 is LRSPGD (reference sequence). V lost 4 bases and J lost 3; bases outside the gene matches: 1.

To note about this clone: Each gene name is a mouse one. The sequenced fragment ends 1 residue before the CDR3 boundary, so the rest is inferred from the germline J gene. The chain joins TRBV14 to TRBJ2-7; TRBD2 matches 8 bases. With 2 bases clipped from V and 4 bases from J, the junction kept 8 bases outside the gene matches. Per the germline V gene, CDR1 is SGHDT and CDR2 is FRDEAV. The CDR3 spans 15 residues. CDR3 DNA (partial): TGTGCCAGCAGTTTAAAGACTGGGGTAACTTATGAACAGTAC. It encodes CASSLKTGVTYEQY. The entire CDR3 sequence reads CASSLKTGVTYEQYF.

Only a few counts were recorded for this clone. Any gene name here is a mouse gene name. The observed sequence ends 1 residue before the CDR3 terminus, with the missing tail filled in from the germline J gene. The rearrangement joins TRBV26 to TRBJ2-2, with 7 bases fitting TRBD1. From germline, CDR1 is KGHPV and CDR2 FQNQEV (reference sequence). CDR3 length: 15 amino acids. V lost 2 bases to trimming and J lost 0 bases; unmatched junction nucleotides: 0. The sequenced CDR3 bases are TGTGCCAGCAGTCTGGACAGGGCAAACACCGGGCAGCTCTAC. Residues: CASSLDRANTGQLY. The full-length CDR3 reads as CASSLDRANTGQLYF.

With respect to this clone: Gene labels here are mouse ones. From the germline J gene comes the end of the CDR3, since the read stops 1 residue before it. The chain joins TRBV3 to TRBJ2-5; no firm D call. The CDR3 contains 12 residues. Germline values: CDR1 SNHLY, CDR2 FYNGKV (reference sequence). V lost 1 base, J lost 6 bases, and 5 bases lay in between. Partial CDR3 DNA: TGTGCCAGCAGCTTAGAAGGGGACACCCAGTAC. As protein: CASSLEGDTQY. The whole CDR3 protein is CASSLEGDTQYF.

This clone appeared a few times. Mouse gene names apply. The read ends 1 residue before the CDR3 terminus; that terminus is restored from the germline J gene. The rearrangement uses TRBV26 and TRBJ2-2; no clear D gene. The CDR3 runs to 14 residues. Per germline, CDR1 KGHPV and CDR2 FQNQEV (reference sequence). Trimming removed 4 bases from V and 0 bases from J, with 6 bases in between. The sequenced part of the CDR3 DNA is TGTGCCAGCAGTCCAACACCAAACACCGGGCAGCTCTAC. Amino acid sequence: CASSPTPNTGQLY. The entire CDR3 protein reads CASSPTPNTGQLYF.

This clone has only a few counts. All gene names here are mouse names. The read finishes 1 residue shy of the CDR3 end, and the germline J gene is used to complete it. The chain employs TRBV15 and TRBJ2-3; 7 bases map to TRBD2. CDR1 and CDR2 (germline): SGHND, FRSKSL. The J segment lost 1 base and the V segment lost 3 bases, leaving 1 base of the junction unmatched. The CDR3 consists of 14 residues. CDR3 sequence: CASSFLGGAETLYF. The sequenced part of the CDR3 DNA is TGTGCCAGCAGTTTTCTGGGGGGTGCAGAAACGCTGTAT.

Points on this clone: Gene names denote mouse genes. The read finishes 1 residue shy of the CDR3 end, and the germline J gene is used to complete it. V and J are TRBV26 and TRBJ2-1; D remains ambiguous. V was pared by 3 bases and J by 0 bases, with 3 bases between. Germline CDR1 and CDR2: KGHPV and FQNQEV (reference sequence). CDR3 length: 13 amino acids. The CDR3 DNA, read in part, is TGTGCCAGCAGTCTAGCTAACTATGCTGAGCAGTTC. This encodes CASSLANYAEQF. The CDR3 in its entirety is CASSLANYAEQFF.

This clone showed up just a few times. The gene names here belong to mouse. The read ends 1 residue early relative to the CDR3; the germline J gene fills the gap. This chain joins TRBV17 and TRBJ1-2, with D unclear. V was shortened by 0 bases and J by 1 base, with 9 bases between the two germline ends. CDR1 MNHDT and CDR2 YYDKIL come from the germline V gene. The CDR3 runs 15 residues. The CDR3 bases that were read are TGTGCTAGCAGTAGAGATCTTGCACAAAACTCCGACTACACC. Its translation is CASSRDLAQNSDYT. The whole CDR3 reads CASSRDLAQNSDYTF.

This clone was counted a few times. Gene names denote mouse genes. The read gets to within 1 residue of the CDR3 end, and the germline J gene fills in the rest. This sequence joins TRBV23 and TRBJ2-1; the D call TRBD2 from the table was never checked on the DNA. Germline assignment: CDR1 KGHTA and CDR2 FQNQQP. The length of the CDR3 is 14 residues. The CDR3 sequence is CSSSKLGGGAEQFF. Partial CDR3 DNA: TGCTCCAGCAGTAAACTGGGGGGTGGTGCTGAGCAGTTC. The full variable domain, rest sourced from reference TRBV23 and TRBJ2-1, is DAAVTQKPRYLIKMKGQEAEMKCIPEKGHTAVFWYQQKQSKELKFLIYFQNQQPLDQIDMVKERFSAVCPSSSLCSLGIRTCEAEDSALYLCSSSKLGGGAEQFFGPGTRLTVL.

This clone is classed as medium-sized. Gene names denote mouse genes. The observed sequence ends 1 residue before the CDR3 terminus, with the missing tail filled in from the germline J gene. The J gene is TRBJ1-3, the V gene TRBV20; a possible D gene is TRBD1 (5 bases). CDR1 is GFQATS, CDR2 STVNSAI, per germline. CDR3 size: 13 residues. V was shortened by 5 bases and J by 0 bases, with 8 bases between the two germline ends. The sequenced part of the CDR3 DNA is TGTGGTGCTGGTCAGGGTTCTGGAAATACGCTCTAT. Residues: CGAGQGSGNTLY. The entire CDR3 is CGAGQGSGNTLYF. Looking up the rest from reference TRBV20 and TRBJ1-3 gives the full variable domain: GALVYQYPRRTICKSGTSMRMECQAVGFQATSVAWYRQSPQKTFELIALSTVNSAIKYEQNFTQEKFPISHPNLSFSSMTVLNAYLEDRGLYLCGAGQGSGNTLYFGEGSRLIVV.

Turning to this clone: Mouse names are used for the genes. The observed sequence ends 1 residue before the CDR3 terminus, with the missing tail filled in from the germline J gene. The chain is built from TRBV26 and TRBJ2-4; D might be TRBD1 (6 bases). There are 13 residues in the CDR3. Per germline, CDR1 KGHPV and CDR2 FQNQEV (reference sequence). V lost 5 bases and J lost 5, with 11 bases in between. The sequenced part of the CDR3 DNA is TGTGCCAGCAGTTCCCGGGACATAAACACCTTGTAC. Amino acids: CASSSRDINTLY. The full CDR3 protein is CASSSRDINTLYF.

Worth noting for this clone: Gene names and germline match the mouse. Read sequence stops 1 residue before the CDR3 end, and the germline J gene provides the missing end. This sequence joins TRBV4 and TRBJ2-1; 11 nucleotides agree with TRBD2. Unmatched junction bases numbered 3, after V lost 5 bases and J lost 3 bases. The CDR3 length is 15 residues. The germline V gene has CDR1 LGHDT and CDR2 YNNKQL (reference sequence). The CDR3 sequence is CASSLLGGRYAEQFF. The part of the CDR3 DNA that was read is TGTGCCAGCAGCCTACTGGGGGGGCGCTATGCTGAGCAGTTC. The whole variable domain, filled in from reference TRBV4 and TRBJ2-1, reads ETAVFQTPNYHVTQVGNEVSFNCKQTLGHDTMYWYKQDSKKLLKIMFSYNNKQLIVNETVPRRFSPQSSDKAHLNLRIKSVEPEDSAVYLCASSLLGGRYAEQFFGPGTRLTVL.

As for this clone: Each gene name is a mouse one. Partial CDR3 DNA: TGTGCCAGCAGTCTGGGGACAAGAGCAAACACAGAAGTCTTC. This gives the protein CASSLGTRANTEVF. The full CDR3 protein reads CASSLGTRANTEVFF. The chain couples TRBV26 to TRBJ1-1; maybe TRBD1 (6 bases). The CDR3 end lies 1 residue beyond the end of the read and is filled in from the germline J gene. The CDR3 consists of 15 residues. Germline CDR1 KGHPV, CDR2 FQNQEV (reference sequence). V was cut by 2 bases and J by 0 bases, with 10 bases left in between.

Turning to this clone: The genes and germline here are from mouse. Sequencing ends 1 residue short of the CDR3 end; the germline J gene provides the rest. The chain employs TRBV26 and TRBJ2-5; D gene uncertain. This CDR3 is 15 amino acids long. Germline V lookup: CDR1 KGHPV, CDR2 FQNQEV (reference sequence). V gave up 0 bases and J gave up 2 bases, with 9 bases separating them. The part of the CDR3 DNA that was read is TGTGCCAGCAGTCTGTCGAGGGCGGGCCAAGACACCCAGTAC. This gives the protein CASSLSRAGQDTQY. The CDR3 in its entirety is CASSLSRAGQDTQYF.

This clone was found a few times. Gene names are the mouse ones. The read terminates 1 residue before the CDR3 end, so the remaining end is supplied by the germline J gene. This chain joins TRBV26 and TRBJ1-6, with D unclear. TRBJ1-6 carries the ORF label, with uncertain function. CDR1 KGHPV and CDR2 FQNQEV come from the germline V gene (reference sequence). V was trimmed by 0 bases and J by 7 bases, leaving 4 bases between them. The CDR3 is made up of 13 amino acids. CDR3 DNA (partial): TGTGCCAGCAGTCTGTCGAAAAATTCGCCCCTCTAC. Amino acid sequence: CASSLSKNSPLY. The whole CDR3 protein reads CASSLSKNSPLYF.

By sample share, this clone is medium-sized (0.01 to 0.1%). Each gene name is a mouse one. Incomplete CDR3 DNA: TGCTCCAGCAGTCAATCCAATTCCAACGAAAGATTATTT. Translating it yields CSSSQSNSNERLF. The CDR3 in full is CSSSQSNSNERLFF. V gene TRBV23 combines with J gene TRBJ1-4; the listed D gene, TRBD1, was not tested against the DNA. The CDR3 goes on 1 residue after the read ends, and that part is filled in from the germline J gene. CDR3 length: 14 amino acids. Germline V gene sequence: CDR1 KGHTA, CDR2 FQNQQP.

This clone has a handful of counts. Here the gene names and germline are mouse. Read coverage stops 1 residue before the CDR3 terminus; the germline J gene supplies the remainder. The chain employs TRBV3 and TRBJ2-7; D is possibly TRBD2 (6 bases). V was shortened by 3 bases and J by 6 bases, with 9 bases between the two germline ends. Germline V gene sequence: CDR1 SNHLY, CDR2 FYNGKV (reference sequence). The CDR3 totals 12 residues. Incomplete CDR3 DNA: TGTGCCAGCAGCTTTGGGGGAGGTGAACAGTAC. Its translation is CASSFGGGEQY. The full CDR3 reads CASSFGGGEQYF.

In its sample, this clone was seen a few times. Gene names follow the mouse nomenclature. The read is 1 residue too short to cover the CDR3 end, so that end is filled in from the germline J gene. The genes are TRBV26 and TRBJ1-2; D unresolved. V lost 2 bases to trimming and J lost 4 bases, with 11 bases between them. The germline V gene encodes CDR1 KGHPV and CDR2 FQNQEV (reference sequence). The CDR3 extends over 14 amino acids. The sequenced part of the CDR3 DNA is TGTGCCAGCAGTCTGCAGGCCTGGGGCTCCGACTACACC. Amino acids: CASSLQAWGSDYT. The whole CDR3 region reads CASSLQAWGSDYTF. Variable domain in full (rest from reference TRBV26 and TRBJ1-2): NSKVIQTPRYLVKGQGQKAKMRCIPEKGHPVVFWYQQNKNNEFKFLINFQNQEVLQQIDMTEKRFSAECPSNSPCSLEIQSSEAGDSALYLCASSLQAWGSDYTFGSGTRLLVI.

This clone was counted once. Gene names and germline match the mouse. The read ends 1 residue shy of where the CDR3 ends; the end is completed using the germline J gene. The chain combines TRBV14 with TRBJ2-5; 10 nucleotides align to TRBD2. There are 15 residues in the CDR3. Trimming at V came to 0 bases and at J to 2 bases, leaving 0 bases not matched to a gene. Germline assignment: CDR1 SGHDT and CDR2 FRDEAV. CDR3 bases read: TGTGCCAGCAGTTTCTACTGGGGGGGCCAAGACACCCAGTAC. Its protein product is CASSFYWGGQDTQY. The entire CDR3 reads CASSFYWGGQDTQYF.